Listed below are T cell receptor beta chains from one sample, sequenced in a study of T cells in Graves' hyperthyroidism and ophthalmopathy. MiXCR, applied by TCRdb to the multiplex PCR reads, yields one record per CDR3 protein. Of 550,000 to 600,000 distinct CDR3 sequences in the sample, 16% were seen once. Input material: blood. The receptors derive from a woman aged 18-29 years with Graves' hyperthyroidism. CDR3s include the opening cysteine and the closing phenylalanine or tryptophan. The order of the fields is CDR3 protein, CDR3 DNA, V gene, clone size, J gene, D gene. D genes are given only for firm matches. Size is omitted from some rows. Given values are once, few, many or a class for expanded clones.

CDR3 protein: CASSPFIVGPDTQYF
CDR3 DNA: TGTGCCAGCAGTCCCTTTATCGTGGGCCCAGATACGCAGTATTTT
V gene: TRBV27
clone size: .
J gene: TRBJ2-3
D gene: .

CDR3 protein: CASSPGTSGIYNEQFF
CDR3 DNA: TGTGCCAGCAGCCCCGGGACTAGCGGGATCTACAATGAGCAGTTCTTC
V gene: TRBV12-3/TRBV12-4
clone size: many
J gene: TRBJ2-1
D gene: TRBD2

CDR3 protein: CASSLLPAGTEAFF
CDR3 DNA: TGTGCCAGCAGTTTACTACCCGCCGGCACTGAAGCTTTCTTT
V gene: TRBV12-3/TRBV12-4
clone size: few
J gene: TRBJ1-1
D gene: .

CDR3 protein: CASSHLGGDPETQYF
CDR3 DNA: TGTGCCAGCAGCCACCTTGGGGGGGACCCGGAGACCCAGTACTTC
V gene: TRBV3-1
clone size: many
J gene: TRBJ2-5
D gene: TRBD2

CDR3 protein: CASSLEKGATYGYTF
CDR3 DNA: TGTGCCAGCAGCTTAGAGAAGGGGGCTACCTATGGCTACACCTTC
V gene: TRBV11-2
clone size: many
J gene: TRBJ1-2
D gene: TRBD1

CDR3 protein: CASSPPGGSDTQYF
CDR3 DNA: TGTGCCAGCAGCCCCCCCGGGGGTTCAGATACGCAGTATTTT
V gene: TRBV3-1
clone size: few
J gene: TRBJ2-3
D gene: .

CDR3 protein: CASSQARGNSPLHF
CDR3 DNA: TGTGCCAGCAGCCAAGCGAGAGGGAATTCACCCCTCCACTTT
V gene: TRBV3-1
clone size: many
J gene: TRBJ1-6
D gene: .

CDR3 protein: CASSTRQGGTDTQYF
CDR3 DNA: TGTGCCAGCAGCACGCGACAGGGAGGCACAGATACGCAGTATTTT
V gene: TRBV7-8
clone size: few
J gene: TRBJ2-3
D gene: TRBD1

CDR3 protein: CATSNRESGEKLFF
CDR3 DNA: TGTGCCACCAGTAACAGGGAAAGCGGTGAAAAACTGTTTTTT
V gene: TRBV24-1
clone size: many
J gene: TRBJ1-4
D gene: .

CDR3 protein: CSVEGQETSTDTQYF
CDR3 DNA: TGCAGCGTTGAAGGCCAGGAAACCTCCACAGATACGCAGTATTTT
V gene: TRBV29-1
clone size: few
J gene: TRBJ2-3
D gene: .

CDR3 protein: CASSPWTGLPTGNTIYF
CDR3 DNA: TGTGCCAGCAGCCCCTGGACAGGATTACCTACTGGAAACACCATATATTTT
V gene: TRBV7-8
clone size: .
J gene: TRBJ1-3
D gene: TRBD1

CDR3 protein: CASTPAGGTSGIYEQYF
CDR3 DNA: TGTGCCAGCACGCCAGCCGGAGGGACTAGCGGAATTTACGAGCAGTACTTC
V gene: TRBV7-9
clone size: .
J gene: TRBJ2-7
D gene: TRBD2

CDR3 protein: CASSYGGSGSGEQYF
CDR3 DNA: TGTGCCAGCAGTTACGGGGGTTCAGGGAGTGGCGAGCAGTACTTC
V gene: TRBV6-6
clone size: many
J gene: TRBJ2-7
D gene: .

CDR3 protein: CASSQLGRTPHEQYF
CDR3 DNA: TGTGCCAGCAGCCAACTCGGTAGAACTCCCCACGAGCAGTACTTC
V gene: TRBV14
clone size: few
J gene: TRBJ2-7
D gene: .

CDR3 protein: CASSPGWAGDDTDTQYF
CDR3 DNA: TGTGCCAGCAGCCCCGGCTGGGCGGGAGATGACACAGATACGCAGTATTTT
V gene: TRBV28
clone size: .
J gene: TRBJ2-3
D gene: TRBD2

CDR3 protein: CSAGPSYGEFF
CDR3 DNA: TGCAGTGCGGGTCCCAGTTATGGGGAGTTTTTT
V gene: TRBV20-1
clone size: .
J gene: TRBJ1-4
D gene: .

CDR3 protein: CSAGGRRGPTDTQYF
CDR3 DNA: TGCAGTGCTGGCGGACGGCGGGGACCCACAGATACGCAGTATTTT
V gene: TRBV20-1
clone size: few
J gene: TRBJ2-3
D gene: .

CDR3 protein: CASSAGQGAEEQYF
CDR3 DNA: TGTGCCAGCAGTGCGGGACAGGGGGCTGAAGAGCAGTACTTC
V gene: TRBV6-1
clone size: few
J gene: TRBJ2-7
D gene: TRBD1

CDR3 protein: CASTSRSNTEAFF
CDR3 DNA: TGTGCCAGCACCTCCCGGTCGAACACTGAAGCTTTCTTT
V gene: TRBV28
clone size: many
J gene: TRBJ1-1
D gene: .

CDR3 protein: CSARSTSGRETQYF
CDR3 DNA: TGCAGTGCCAGGAGCACTAGCGGGAGAGAGACCCAGTACTTC
V gene: TRBV20-1
clone size: many
J gene: TRBJ2-5
D gene: TRBD2

CDR3 protein: CASSSSQGGDTQYF
CDR3 DNA: TGTGCCAGCAGCAGTTCACAGGGGGGGGATACGCAGTATTTT
V gene: TRBV6-4
clone size: .
J gene: TRBJ2-3
D gene: .

CDR3 protein: CASSFFGTGNTEAFF
CDR3 DNA: TGTGCCAGCAGTTTTTTTGGGACGGGGAACACTGAAGCTTTCTTT
V gene: TRBV27
clone size: .
J gene: TRBJ1-1
D gene: .

CDR3 protein: CAAHRAPQETQYF
CDR3 DNA: TGTGCCGCCCACCGGGCTCCCCAAGAGACCCAGTACTTC
V gene: TRBV10-3
clone size: .
J gene: TRBJ2-5
D gene: .

CDR3 protein: CASSLERGTPGGNTIYF
CDR3 DNA: TGCGCCAGCAGCTTGGAAAGGGGTACCCCAGGTGGAAACACCATATATTTT
V gene: TRBV5-1
clone size: many
J gene: TRBJ1-3
D gene: .

CDR3 protein: CASSLRGLYEQYF
CDR3 DNA: TGTGCCAGCAGCTTGCGAGGGTTATACGAGCAGTACTTC
V gene: TRBV5-6
clone size: many
J gene: TRBJ2-7
D gene: .

CDR3 protein: CASSEDVWVRGNQPQHF
CDR3 DNA: TGTGCCAGCAGTGAAGATGTTTGGGTACGGGGCAATCAGCCCCAGCATTTT
V gene: TRBV2
clone size: .
J gene: TRBJ1-5
D gene: .

CDR3 protein: CATSGVLAGGYNEQFF
CDR3 DNA: TGTGCCACCAGTGGGGTACTAGCGGGGGGTTACAATGAGCAGTTCTTC
V gene: TRBV24-1
clone size: many
J gene: TRBJ2-1
D gene: TRBD2

CDR3 protein: CASSLHYEPARGLTDEKLFF
CDR3 DNA: TGTGCCAGCAGTTTACACTATGAACCCGCACGAGGCCTGACCGATGAAAAACTGTTTTTT
V gene: TRBV28
clone size: .
J gene: TRBJ1-4
D gene: .

CDR3 protein: CATSDGSYEQYF
CDR3 DNA: TGTGCCACCAGTGACGGATCCTACGAGCAGTACTTC
V gene: TRBV24-1
clone size: many
J gene: TRBJ2-7
D gene: .

CDR3 protein: CASSYSSVLLDYGYTF
CDR3 DNA: TGTGCCAGCAGTTACTCCTCAGTCCTCCTAGACTATGGCTACACCTTC
V gene: TRBV6-5
clone size: few
J gene: TRBJ1-2
D gene: .

CDR3 protein: CASSRDRGRSQTSGNTIYF
CDR3 DNA: TGTGCCAGCAGTCGAGACAGGGGGAGGTCCCAGACCTCTGGAAACACCATATATTTT
V gene: TRBV7-9
clone size: .
J gene: TRBJ1-3
D gene: TRBD1

CDR3 protein: CASSPQGNTIYF
CDR3 DNA: TGTGCCAGCTCACCACAAGGAAACACCATATATTTT
V gene: TRBV18
clone size: many
J gene: TRBJ1-3
D gene: .

CDR3 protein: CASSKPTALAKNIQYF
CDR3 DNA: TGTGCCAGCAGCAAACCGACAGCCCTAGCCAAAAACATTCAGTACTTC
V gene: TRBV28
clone size: many
J gene: TRBJ2-4
D gene: .

CDR3 protein: CASSLLGHTEAFF
CDR3 DNA: TGTGCCAGCAGTTTACTGGGCCACACTGAAGCTTTCTTT
V gene: TRBV28
clone size: many
J gene: TRBJ1-1
D gene: .

CDR3 protein: CSARGLRYGYTF
CDR3 DNA: TGCAGTGCTAGAGGGTTGCGCTATGGCTACACCTTC
V gene: TRBV20-1
clone size: few
J gene: TRBJ1-2
D gene: .

CDR3 protein: CASSPGRSNTEAFF
CDR3 DNA: TGTGCCAGCTCGCCGGGACGGAGTAACACTGAAGCTTTCTTT
V gene: TRBV18
clone size: many
J gene: TRBJ1-1
D gene: .

CDR3 protein: CASSPGGNKGNTEAFF
CDR3 DNA: TGTGCCAGCAGCCCAGGGGGCAATAAGGGGAACACTGAAGCTTTCTTT
V gene: TRBV12-3/TRBV12-4
clone size: many
J gene: TRBJ1-1
D gene: TRBD1

CDR3 protein: CATSAGALYGYTF
CDR3 DNA: TGTGCCACCAGTGCGGGGGCCCTCTATGGCTACACCTTC
V gene: TRBV24-1
clone size: .
J gene: TRBJ1-2
D gene: .

CDR3 protein: CASSQGGGTTYEQYF
CDR3 DNA: TGTGCCAGCAGCCAAGGGGGTGGCACCACTTACGAGCAGTACTTC
V gene: TRBV3-1
clone size: many
J gene: TRBJ2-7
D gene: .

CDR3 protein: CASSVETSGRLGAYEQYF
CDR3 DNA: TGTGCCAGCAGTGTCGAGACTAGCGGGAGGTTAGGGGCGTACGAGCAGTACTTC
V gene: TRBV2
clone size: many
J gene: TRBJ2-7
D gene: TRBD2

CDR3 protein: CASSPLTRGNEQFF
CDR3 DNA: TGTGCCAGCAGCCCGTTGACCCGGGGCAATGAGCAGTTCTTC
V gene: TRBV13
clone size: .
J gene: TRBJ2-1
D gene: .